Presented here are 21 T cell receptor beta chains from one specimen sequenced in a study of PD-1 blockade in classical Hodgkin lymphoma. Generated by immunoSEQ multiplex PCR, the TCRdb table keeps only in-frame clones and is missing some. Seen here are around 17,000 clones, 85% observed once, and the top ten hold 1%. There was relapse after autologous stem cell transplantation in every patient, and there was variation in brentuximab vedotin exposure. Researchers report purifying CD4+ T cells from thawed PBMCs by magnetic negative selection. The specimen was CD4+ T cells from blood, collected at baseline. These receptors were taken from a human donor with classical Hodgkin lymphoma.

The genes are TRBV29-1 and TRBJ2-7; TRBD2 agrees at 15 bases. The CDR3 runs 16 residues. V lost 2 bases to trimming and J lost 6 bases; unmatched junction nucleotides: 8. Germline V gene data show CDR1 as SQVTM and CDR2 as ANQGSEA. The CDR3 reads CSVEIRPGLAGGEQYF. The CDR3, as DNA: TGCAGCGTTGAAATCCGACCGGGACTAGCGGGAGGCGAGCAGTACTTC.

The genes are TRBV6-1 and TRBJ1-2, with a tentative D call TRBD1 (5 bases). Trimming removed 11 bases at V and 4 bases at J, with 17 bases between. Germline loops: CDR1 MNHNS, CDR2 SASEGT. The length of the CDR3 is 13 residues. CDR3: CAYSREGLYGYTF. CDR3 nucleotides: TGTGCCTATTCTCGCGAGGGGCTCTATGGCTACACCTTC.

The chain recombines TRBV11-2 with TRBJ1-1, with D hard to call. Germline V lookup: CDR1 SGHAT, CDR2 FQNNGV. This CDR3 has 13 amino acids. Trimming removed 0 bases from V and 7 bases from J, with 9 bases in between. CDR3 DNA sequence: TGTGCCAGCAGCTTAGACAGGACTCTTGAAGCTTTCTTT. This encodes CASSLDRTLEAFF.

This chain links TRBV10-3 with TRBJ2-3, with D possibly TRBD2 on 5 matching bases. CDR3 length equals 12 residues. V lost 7 bases to trimming and J lost 3 bases, with 8 bases between them. CDR1 ENHRY and CDR2 SYGVKD come from the germline V gene. The CDR3 sequence is CAITGTTDTQYF. The CDR3 bases are TGTGCCATCACGGGAACGACAGATACGCAGTATTTT.

This chain uses TRBV7-8 with TRBJ2-4, with 14 bases identical to TRBD2. CDR3 length: 17 residues. Germline-derived CDR1 and CDR2 are SGHVS and FQNEAQ. V shed 4 bases, J shed 8 bases, and the junction held 10 bases outside the gene matches. The CDR3 is CASSSRLAGGPMYIQYF. The CDR3 bases are TGTGCCAGCAGCTCCAGACTAGCGGGGGGGCCGATGTACATTCAGTACTTC.

The chain recombines TRBV15 with TRBJ1-5; a possible D gene is TRBD1 (5 bases). The CDR3 consists of 16 residues. V gave up 2 bases and J gave up 10 bases, with 21 bases separating them. Germline V gene sequence: CDR1 LNHNV, CDR2 YYDKDF (reference sequence). The CDR3 region has the DNA TGTGCCACCAGCAGACCGACCGGGGCCACCCCCCGTCCCCAGCATTTT. Its translation: CATSRPTGATPRPQHF.

The sample holds one count of this clone. This chain joins TRBV11-2 and TRBJ1-4; a possible D gene is TRBD1 (6 bases). The length of the CDR3 is 17 residues. Germline CDR1 and CDR2: SGHAT and FQNNGV. V was pared by 1 base and J by 6 bases, with 18 bases between. The CDR3 loop reads CASSLGPLRGSYEKLFF. The CDR3 DNA follows: TGTGCCAGCAGCTTAGGACCCCTGAGGGGGAGCTATGAAAAACTGTTTTTT.

The rearrangement uses TRBV2 and TRBJ1-2; unclear D gene. The length of the CDR3 is 12 residues. The germline V gene has CDR1 SNHLY and CDR2 FYNNEI. Trimming pared 2 bases from V and 6 bases from J, leaving 7 bases between. CDR3 amino acids: CASSENWDGYTF. The CDR3 DNA is TGTGCCAGCAGTGAAAATTGGGATGGCTACACCTTC.

This chain links TRBV5-4 with TRBJ2-7; D may be TRBD2 (5 bases). The germline V and J ends were trimmed by 3 bases and 4 bases, with 14 bases remaining between them. Germline V gene sequence: CDR1 SGHNT, CDR2 YYREEE (reference sequence). The CDR3 totals 14 residues. In DNA form, the CDR3 reads TGTGCCAGCAGCTCGAGAGGGCGGGCTTACGAGCAGTACTTC. The encoded protein is CASSSRGRAYEQYF.

The table lists this clone with a count of one. V and J are TRBV18 and TRBJ2-7, with D maybe TRBD1 (6 bases). V was shortened by 2 bases and J by 0 bases, with 11 bases between the two germline ends. The CDR3 is 15 amino acids. Germline CDR1 is KGHSH and CDR2 is LQKENI. This CDR3 reads CASSPWTDSSYEQYF. The CDR3 DNA follows: TGTGCCAGCTCACCATGGACGGACAGCTCCTACGAGCAGTACTTC.

This clone was observed a handful of times. This chain links TRBV27 with TRBJ2-7; TRBD2 agrees at 9 bases. From germline, CDR1 is MNHEY and CDR2 SMNVEV (reference sequence). Unmatched junction bases numbered 16, after V lost 2 bases and J lost 2 bases. The CDR3 length is 19 residues. CDR3 loop: CASSLRVTEGLASAYEQYF. The CDR3, as DNA: TGTGCCAGCAGTTTACGGGTCACAGAAGGACTAGCGTCGGCCTACGAGCAGTACTTC.

This clone appeared a single time. V and J are TRBV4-1 and TRBJ2-1; 8 bases align to TRBD2. The trim removed 1 base at V and 8 bases at J, leaving 13 bases unmatched. CDR3 length equals 17 residues. CDR1 is MGHRA and CDR2 is YSYEKL in the germline V gene. The CDR3 spells CASSQAPGGPRGDEQFF. The CDR3 nucleotides are TGCGCCAGCAGCCAAGCCCCGGGGGGGCCGCGGGGTGATGAGCAGTTCTTC.

This rearrangement joins TRBV9 to TRBJ2-3; D ambiguous. Deletions cut 0 bases from V and 0 bases from J, with 14 bases between. Germline V CDR1 and CDR2: SGDLS, YYNGEE. The CDR3 spans 17 residues. The CDR3 spells CASSVGFGRPSTDTQYF. In DNA form, the CDR3 reads TGTGCCAGCAGCGTAGGCTTTGGCAGGCCTAGCACAGATACGCAGTATTTT.

This chain uses TRBV5-6 with TRBJ1-2; D is perhaps TRBD1 (5 bases). The germline V gene has CDR1 SGHDT and CDR2 YYEEEE. This CDR3 spans 13 amino acids. The V gene lost 4 bases and the J gene lost 8 bases, with 15 bases spanning the gap. CDR3 amino acids: CASSRWGVSGYTF. CDR3 nucleotide sequence: TGTGCCAGCAGCCGGTGGGGGGTTAGCGGCTACACCTTC.

The J gene is TRBJ2-7, the V gene TRBV7-2; 9 positions agree with TRBD1. Germline assignment: CDR1 SGHTA and CDR2 FQGNSA. V shed 3 bases, J shed 3 bases, and the junction held 3 bases outside the gene matches. The CDR3 has 14 amino acids. CDR3 nucleotides: TGTGCCAGCAGCTTGACGGACAGGGGCTACGAGCAGTACTTC. This encodes CASSLTDRGYEQYF. The full variable domain, with the rest looked up from reference TRBV7-2 and TRBJ2-7, is GAGVSQSPSNKVTEKGKDVELRCDPISGHTALYWYRQSLGQGLEFLIYFQGNSAPDKSGLPSDRFSAERTGGSVSTLTIQRTQQEDSAVYLCASSLTDRGYEQYFGPGTRLTVT.

This clone came up once. J is TRBJ1-4 and V is TRBV15; a weak D match, TRBD1 (5 bases). This CDR3 is built from 13 residues. V lost 3 bases, J lost 5 bases, and 7 bases lay in between. Germline CDR1 is LNHNV and CDR2 is YYDKDF (reference sequence). The CDR3 here is CATSSPGNEKLFF. Written as DNA, the CDR3 is TGTGCCACCAGCAGTCCAGGGAATGAAAAACTGTTTTTT.

This clone was seen only once. This chain joins TRBV7-3 and TRBJ2-1; either TRBD1 or TRBD2 may fit D (5 bases each). Germline V CDR1 and CDR2: SGHTA, FQGTGA. V was cut by 0 bases and J by 4 bases, with 10 bases left in between. This CDR3 region has 15 residues. The CDR3 protein is CASSLTRGRYNEQFF. For the CDR3, the DNA is TGTGCCAGCAGCTTAACGAGGGGCAGATACAATGAGCAGTTCTTC. Complete variable domain (other parts from reference TRBV7-3 and TRBJ2-1): GAGVSQTPSNKVTEKGKYVELRCDPISGHTALYWYRQSLGQGPEFLIYFQGTGAADDSGLPNDRFFAVRPEGSVSTLKIQRTERGDSAVYLCASSLTRGRYNEQFFGPGTRLTVL.

The table lists this clone with a count of one. The rearrangement uses TRBV28 and TRBJ1-1; D is perhaps TRBD1 (6 bases). The germline V and J ends were trimmed by 2 bases and 3 bases, with 10 bases remaining between them. Germline CDR1 reads MDHEN; CDR2 reads SYDVKM. CDR3 size: 14 residues. The DNA of the CDR3 is TGTGCCAGCAGTTTAGAGGGGGACGACACTGAAGCTTTCTTT. It codes for CASSLEGDDTEAFF.

The chain has TRBV7-9 and TRBJ1-1; tentative D call: TRBD1 (6 bases). This CDR3 contains 14 residues. Deletions cut 2 bases from V and 5 bases from J, with 12 bases between. In germline, CDR1 is SEHNR, CDR2 FQNEAQ (reference sequence). This CDR3 is CASSLQGRRTEAFF. DNA of the CDR3: TGTGCCAGCAGCTTACAGGGGCGCAGGACTGAAGCTTTCTTT.

The V gene is TRBV5-5, the J gene TRBJ1-4; D is unresolved. Trimming took off 1 base at V and 0 bases at J, with 13 bases between the two ends. Germline values: CDR1 SGHKS, CDR2 YYEKEE (reference sequence). The length of the CDR3 is 17 residues. CDR3 residues: CASSLSRQSATNEKLFF. In DNA form, the CDR3 reads TGTGCCAGCAGCTTGTCTCGGCAGTCTGCAACTAATGAAAAACTGTTTTTT.

This clone was seen only once. The rearrangement joins TRBV5-4 to TRBJ2-3, with 7 bases lining up with TRBD1. The germline gives CDR1 SGHNT, CDR2 YYREEE (reference sequence). The length of the CDR3 is 15 residues. V lost 4 bases, J lost 0 bases, and 5 bases stayed unmatched. The CDR3 spells CASSLGQSSTDTQYF. CDR3 DNA: TGTGCCAGCAGCCTGGGACAGTCTAGCACAGATACGCAGTATTTT.